Below, 11 T cell receptor beta chains from the same sample are listed, as sequenced in a study of radiotherapy plus CTLA-4 blockade in lung cancer. Sequencing used immunoSEQ multiplex PCR; TCRdb keeps in-frame clones, though not all of them. The table records 95,000 to 150,000 clones, 75% to 90% of them present only once. Material: peripheral blood, obtained from a patient treated with radiotherapy plus ipilimumab. The receptors here all came from a human donor with non-small cell lung cancer that progressed on radiotherapy plus ipilimumab.

This chain uses TRBV27 with TRBJ2-2; tentatively, D is TRBD2 (5 bases). This CDR3 has 17 residues. The germline V gene encodes CDR1 MNHEY and CDR2 SMNVEV (reference sequence). The germline V and J ends were trimmed by 5 bases and 4 bases, with 20 bases remaining between them. CDR3 in DNA: TGTGCCAGCAGTCCAGTGGGAACGGGAAGCGCCACCGGGGAGCTGTTTTTT. Translation: CASSPVGTGSATGELFF.

The V and J genes are TRBV28 and TRBJ1-3; D call uncertain. V lost 3 bases to trimming and J lost 7 bases, with 10 bases between them. Germline V CDR1 and CDR2: MDHEN, SYDVKM. This CDR3 has 13 residues. The CDR3 loop is CASSFPTGNTIYF. The CDR3 nucleotides are TGTGCCAGCAGTTTCCCAACCGGGAACACCATATATTTT.

This sequence joins TRBV9 and TRBJ2-2, with D maybe TRBD1 (6 bases). Germline loops: CDR1 SGDLS, CDR2 YYNGEE. Trimming shortened V by 4 bases and J by 3 bases, and 13 bases separated the two germline ends. This CDR3 region has 15 residues. For the CDR3, the DNA is TGTGCCAGCAGCACCCGGGACACATACACCGGGGAGCTGTTTTTT. Its translation is CASSTRDTYTGELFF.

The genes are TRBV29-1 and TRBJ2-3; D might be TRBD2 (5 bases). The CDR3 extends over 13 amino acids. The germline V gene encodes CDR1 SQVTM and CDR2 ANQGSEA. Deletions cut 4 bases from V and 3 bases from J, with 11 bases between. CDR3 coding DNA: TGCAGCGTTGTATCTAGCACGACAGATACGCAGTATTTT. This translates into CSVVSSTTDTQYF.

The chain combines TRBV11-2 with TRBJ2-1, with TRBD2 matching over 14 bases. The trim removed 1 base at V and 3 bases at J, leaving 2 bases unmatched. This CDR3 has 17 residues. The germline V gene has CDR1 SGHAT and CDR2 FQNNGV. The CDR3 sequence: CASSLGLAGGLYNEQFF. Written as DNA, the CDR3 is TGTGCCAGCAGCTTAGGACTAGCGGGAGGGCTCTACAATGAGCAGTTCTTC.

This chain connects TRBV6-1 to TRBJ2-6; D is unclear. The CDR3 is 13 amino acids. CDR1 and CDR2 from the germline V gene are MNHNS and SASEGT. Trimming removed 5 bases at V and 1 base at J, with 3 bases between. CDR3 loop: CASSRSGANVLTF. The CDR3 bases are TGTGCCAGCAGTAGGTCTGGGGCCAACGTCCTGACTTTC.

The V gene is TRBV6-6, the J gene TRBJ2-2, with D uncertain. Germline CDR1 MNHNY, CDR2 SVGAGI (reference sequence). V lost 1 base to trimming and J lost 7 bases, with 4 bases between them. The length of the CDR3 is 12 residues. As DNA, the CDR3 is TGTGCCAGCAGTTACTTGGTCGGGGAGCTGTTTTTT. Translated: CASSYLVGELFF.

This rearrangement joins TRBV10-2 to TRBJ2-7; 7 nucleotides match TRBD2. The CDR3 sequence is 14 residues long. Germline CDR1 WSHSY, CDR2 SAAADI. The V gene end was trimmed by 7 bases and the J gene end by 3 bases; junction bases not matched to a gene: 9. The CDR3 DNA reads as TGCGCCAGCAAGCCCCCGGGACTACTCTACGAGCAGTACTTC. Translated, it gives CASKPPGLLYEQYF.

V is TRBV29-1 and J is TRBJ2-7, with TRBD2 identical over 8 bases. The CDR3 has 14 residues. V lost 4 bases to trimming and J lost 3 bases; unmatched junction nucleotides: 8. Germline values: CDR1 SQVTM, CDR2 ANQGSEA. This CDR3 reads CSVANSGKGYEQYF. DNA for the CDR3: TGCAGCGTTGCGAATAGCGGGAAGGGCTACGAGCAGTACTTC.

The chain joins TRBV5-1 to TRBJ1-2; the D gene is possibly TRBD1 (5 bases). The germline V gene encodes CDR1 SGHRS and CDR2 YFSETQ. There are 15 residues in the CDR3. V lost 6 bases and J 4 bases, leaving 19 bases between the germline ends. CDR3 in DNA: TGCGCCAGCAAGGCGACAGCACAAGCGGGCTATGGCTACACCTTC. This gives the protein CASKATAQAGYGYTF. Variable domain in full (rest from reference TRBV5-1 and TRBJ1-2): KAGVTQTPRYLIKTRGQQVTLSCSPISGHRSVSWYQQTPGQGLQFLFEYFSETQRNKGNFPGRFSGRQFSNSRSEMNVSTLELGDSALYLCASKATAQAGYGYTFGSGTRLTVV.

The chain links TRBV25-1 to TRBJ1-1, with 12 bases identical to TRBD1. This CDR3 is built from 18 residues. J lost 1 base, V lost 3 bases, and 9 bases had no gene match. CDR1 is MGHDK, CDR2 SYGVNS, per germline. The CDR3 coding sequence is TGTGCCAGCAGTGATCGGTTGGGACAGGGGGCTTCGAACACTGAAGCTTTCTTT. This codes for CASSDRLGQGASNTEAFF.